These 27 T cell receptor beta chains originate from one sample sequenced in a study of blood T cell repertoires in COVID-19. Repertoires were generated with immunoSEQ multiplex PCR, while TCRdb's copy carries only in-frame clones and drops some. Of 200,000 to 250,000 clones in the sample, around 80% were seen once. Sequenced sample: peripheral blood. The origin of the receptors is an older woman who had recovered from COVID-19.

The rearrangement links TRBV20-1 to TRBJ1-5; unclear D gene. Germline V gives CDR1 DFQATT, CDR2 SNEGSKA (reference sequence). V was pared by 6 bases and J by 5 bases, with 8 bases between. This CDR3 spans 11 amino acids. DNA of the CDR3: TGCAGTGCGCGACGGGATCAGCCCCAGCATTTT. It yields the protein CSARRDQPQHF.

The chain recombines TRBV14 with TRBJ2-4, with D perhaps matching TRBD2 (5 bases). The germline V gene has CDR1 SGHDN and CDR2 FVKESK. The V end lost 4 bases, the J end lost 1 base, and 17 bases lay between the germline ends. The CDR3 sequence is 17 residues long. The CDR3 spells CASSRGEDGVAKNIQYF. DNA for the CDR3: TGTGCCAGCAGCCGGGGTGAGGACGGGGTGGCCAAAAACATTCAGTACTTC. The whole variable domain, remainder taken from reference TRBV14 and TRBJ2-4, is EAGVTQFPSHSVIEKGQTVTLRCDPISGHDNLYWYRRVMGKEIKFLLHFVKESKQDESGMPNNRFLAERTGGTYSTLKVQPAELEDSGVYFCASSRGEDGVAKNIQYFGAGTRLSVL.

This clone was observed a handful of times. The rearrangement links TRBV5-8 to TRBJ1-5; D unresolved. The length of the CDR3 is 16 residues. V was clipped by 0 bases and J by 2 bases, with 12 bases between them. Germline V gene lookup returns CDR1 SGHTS and CDR2 YDEGEE. The CDR3, as DNA: TGTGCCAGCAGCTTGGCTCTCCGGGTGGGCAATCAGCCCCAGCATTTT. Translated, it gives CASSLALRVGNQPQHF.

This clone was seen just once. The rearrangement uses TRBV4-3 and TRBJ1-2; D ambiguous. The CDR3 contains 14 residues. The V gene's germline CDR1 is LGHNA and CDR2 YSLEER. The V and J ends lost 1 base and 8 bases respectively, with 14 bases between them. The chain's CDR3 is CASSQAPVARGYTF. CDR3 bases: TGCGCCAGCAGCCAAGCCCCGGTCGCCCGGGGCTACACCTTC.

This chain links TRBV27 with TRBJ2-7; 9 nucleotides align to TRBD1. Germline loops: CDR1 MNHEY, CDR2 SMNVEV (reference sequence). Germline trimming cut 6 bases from V and 5 bases from J; bases unmatched to any gene: 11. The CDR3 has 15 amino acids. The CDR3 protein is CASRQPGTGSNEQYF. DNA for the CDR3: TGTGCCAGCAGGCAGCCCGGGACAGGGTCTAACGAGCAGTACTTC.

The chain is built from TRBV29-1 and TRBJ1-1; D may be TRBD1 (5 bases). The V gene's germline CDR1 is SQVTM and CDR2 ANQGSEA. This CDR3 region has 13 residues. With 6 bases removed from V and 6 bases from J, the gap between germline ends came to 17 bases. As DNA, the CDR3 is TGCAGCGTGAAGGGACGGGGGGGAGCTGAAGCTTTCTTT. It codes for CSVKGRGGAEAFF.

The chain joins TRBV2 to TRBJ2-2, with 9 bases fitting TRBD2. There are 15 residues in the CDR3. The germline CDR1 and CDR2 sequences are SNHLY and FYNNEI. V shed 7 bases and J 7 bases; nucleotides not matched to a gene: 10. The DNA of the CDR3 is TGTGCCAGCACCGTGCGGCGGGGGGGCGGCGGGGAGCTGTTTTTT. Translating gives CASTVRRGGGGELFF.

The J gene is TRBJ1-1, the V gene TRBV3-1 (or the pseudogene TRBV3-2); 7 bases map to TRBD1. This CDR3 spans 18 amino acids. Germline CDR1 is LGHDT and CDR2 is YNNKEL (reference sequence). V dropped 2 bases and J dropped 1; count of bases not matched to a gene: 13. CDR3: CASSQRVARGRKNTEAFF. In DNA form, the CDR3 reads TGTGCCAGCAGCCAAAGGGTTGCGAGGGGGCGAAAGAACACTGAAGCTTTCTTT.

This chain uses TRBV5-1 with TRBJ2-1; TRBD2 agrees at 13 bases. The CDR3 has 14 residues. Trimming cost V 4 bases and J 8 bases; bases outside gene matches: 3. Germline V gene sequence: CDR1 SGHRS, CDR2 YFSETQ. The CDR3 DNA sequence: TGCGCCAGCAGCACCGGGACTAGCGGGGATGAGCAGTTCTTC. This gives the protein CASSTGTSGDEQFF.

The chain uses TRBV12-3 or TRBV12-4 and TRBJ1-5; 10 nucleotides align to TRBD1. Germline trimming cut 6 bases from V and 7 bases from J; bases unmatched to any gene: 3. This CDR3 contains 13 residues. DNA for the CDR3: TGTGCCAGCAGCGGGACAGGGGAGCAGCCCCAGCATTTT. As protein: CASSGTGEQPQHF.

V gene TRBV6-6 combines with J gene TRBJ1-1; D is undetermined. V shed 5 bases and J shed 1 base, with 5 bases lying between them. The CDR3 consists of 12 residues. Germline V lookup: CDR1 MNHNY, CDR2 SVGAGI (reference sequence). CDR3 region: CASSIQNTEAFF. Written as DNA, the CDR3 is TGTGCCAGCAGTATCCAGAACACTGAAGCTTTCTTT.

This chain links TRBV10-3 with TRBJ2-1, with 15 bases aligning to TRBD2. The J segment lost 7 bases and the V segment lost 6 bases, leaving 4 bases of the junction unmatched. Germline values: CDR1 ENHRY, CDR2 SYGVKD. The CDR3 totals 15 residues. The CDR3 loop is CAIRKGLAGGNEQFF. CDR3 DNA sequence: TGTGCCATCAGGAAGGGACTAGCGGGGGGAAATGAGCAGTTCTTC.

The J gene is TRBJ1-2, the V gene TRBV28; D call uncertain. Germline V gene data show CDR1 as MDHEN and CDR2 as SYDVKM. The V gene lost 5 bases and the J gene lost 2 bases, with 9 bases spanning the gap. CDR3 length: 13 amino acids. The CDR3 region has the DNA TGTGCCAGCAGTGCTCCAGCGAACTATGGCTACACCTTC. Translating it yields CASSAPANYGYTF.

CDR3 loop: CASSVGRGSNTEAFF. Written as DNA, the CDR3 is TGTGCCAGCAGCGTAGGTCGGGGGTCGAACACTGAAGCTTTCTTT. The chain links TRBV9 to TRBJ1-1; D is possibly TRBD1 (5 bases). The CDR3 has 15 residues. Deletions cut 0 bases from V and 1 base from J, with 10 bases between. Germline CDR1 SGDLS, CDR2 YYNGEE.

This chain joins TRBV13 and TRBJ2-4; D is possibly TRBD2 (6 bases). V was trimmed by 0 bases and J by 2 bases, leaving 17 bases between them. The CDR3 runs 18 residues. From germline, CDR1 is PRHDT and CDR2 FYEKMQ (reference sequence). In DNA form, the CDR3 reads TGTGCCAGCAGCTTAGGCCTTTATTACGGGACTTCCAAAAACATTCAGTACTTC. Encoded protein: CASSLGLYYGTSKNIQYF. Variable domain in full (rest from reference TRBV13 and TRBJ2-4): AAGVIQSPRHLIKEKRETATLKCYPIPRHDTVYWYQQGPGQDPQFLISFYEKMQSDKGSIPDRFSAQQFSDYHSELNMSSLELGDSALYFCASSLGLYYGTSKNIQYFGAGTRLSVL.

CDR3 nucleotide sequence: TGTGCCAGCTCACCCACGGGACAGTCACACTATGGCTACACCTTC. Translating gives CASSPTGQSHYGYTF. This sequence joins TRBV18 and TRBJ1-2; 7 bases fit TRBD1. With 3 bases clipped from V and 3 bases from J, the junction kept 7 bases outside the gene matches. The CDR3 loop spans 15 amino acids. Germline CDR1 reads KGHSH; CDR2 reads LQKENI.

This rearrangement joins TRBV6-6 to TRBJ1-2; D is uncertain. CDR3 size: 11 residues. V lost 2 bases and J 7 bases, leaving 5 bases between the germline ends. Germline assignment: CDR1 MNHNY and CDR2 SVGAGI (reference sequence). The CDR3 DNA follows: TGTGCCAGCAGTTACAATAGTGGCTACACCTTC. Translated, it gives CASSYNSGYTF.

V is TRBV9 and J is TRBJ1-1, with TRBD1 matching 8 bases. This CDR3 contains 15 residues. Germline V gene lookup returns CDR1 SGDLS and CDR2 YYNGEE. The V and J ends lost 3 bases and 4 bases, in that order; junction bases with no gene match: 8. CDR3: CASSAGPTGGTEAFF. CDR3 nucleotide sequence: TGTGCCAGCAGCGCAGGGCCAACAGGGGGCACTGAAGCTTTCTTT.

The chain combines TRBV5-4 with TRBJ1-2; TRBD1 agrees at 12 bases. The CDR3 is 14 amino acids. Germline V gene lookup returns CDR1 SGHNT and CDR2 YYREEE (reference sequence). V shed 4 bases and J 8 bases; nucleotides not matched to a gene: 6. The CDR3 nucleotides are TGTGCCAGCAGCGGGGGACAGGGGGCTCGAGGCTACACCTTC. This encodes CASSGGQGARGYTF. The full variable domain, rest sourced from reference TRBV5-4 and TRBJ1-2, is ETGVTQSPTHLIKTRGQQVTLRCSSQSGHNTVSWYQQALGQGPQFIFQYYREEENGRGNFPPRFSGLQFPNYSSELNVNALELDDSALYLCASSGGQGARGYTFGSGTRLTVV.

The CDR3 sequence: CASSADYGYTF. In nucleotides, the CDR3 is TGTGCCAGCTCTGCAGACTATGGCTACACCTTC. This chain links TRBV18 with TRBJ1-2, with D uncertain. Germline CDR1 is KGHSH and CDR2 is LQKENI. V gave up 6 bases and J gave up 3 bases, with 5 bases separating them. The length of the CDR3 is 11 residues.

This clone was recorded once. This chain links TRBV19 with TRBJ1-5; 7 nucleotides align to TRBD1. This CDR3 has 14 amino acids. Unmatched junction bases numbered 6, after V lost 5 bases and J lost 5 bases. Germline values: CDR1 LNHDA, CDR2 SQIVND (reference sequence). The CDR3 region has the DNA TGTGCCAGTAGTGTGCAGGGGGTGGATCAGCCCCAGCATTTT. Translation gives CASSVQGVDQPQHF.

CDR3 sequence: CASSLAQGANTGELFF. The CDR3 nucleotides read TGTGCCAGCAGCTTGGCACAGGGGGCGAACACCGGGGAGCTGTTTTTT. This sequence joins TRBV5-4 and TRBJ2-2; 8 bases map to TRBD1. This CDR3 spans 16 amino acids. The germline V gene encodes CDR1 SGHNT and CDR2 YYREEE (reference sequence). J was trimmed by 0 bases and V by 0 bases; bases with no gene match: 1.

The chain joins TRBV27 to TRBJ2-3; possibly TRBD2 for D (6 bases). CDR1 is MNHEY, CDR2 SMNVEV, per germline (reference sequence). The CDR3 covers 14 residues. V gave up 7 bases and J gave up 5 bases, with 16 bases separating them. The CDR3 sequence: CASKAGLPGDTQYF. DNA for the CDR3: TGTGCCAGCAAAGCGGGTCTCCCGGGAGATACGCAGTATTTT.

The table lists this clone with a few counts. The chain uses TRBV29-1 and TRBJ2-7; D not certain. Trimming cost V 4 bases and J 0 bases, with 10 bases left between them. The CDR3 is made up of 13 amino acids. Germline V gene lookup returns CDR1 SQVTM and CDR2 ANQGSEA. CDR3 bases: TGCAGCGTTGTCATCAGGTCCTCCTACGAGCAGTACTTC. Its protein is CSVVIRSSYEQYF.

The V and J genes are TRBV7-9 and TRBJ2-5; no reliable D call. Trimming shortened V by 5 bases and J by 2 bases, and 12 bases separated the two germline ends. The CDR3 length is 14 residues. CDR1 and CDR2 (germline): SEHNR, FQNEAQ (reference sequence). DNA of the CDR3: TGTGCCAGCAGCGCCCAGACTGGGCAAGAGACCCAGTACTTC. It is translated as CASSAQTGQETQYF.

This clone was recorded only once. V is TRBV5-5 and J is TRBJ2-5, with TRBD1 as a possible D gene (5 bases). V lost 0 bases to trimming and J lost 5 bases, with 11 bases between them. CDR1 and CDR2 (germline): SGHKS, YYEKEE (reference sequence). This CDR3 comprises 14 residues. The DNA of the CDR3 is TGTGCCAGCAGCTTGGTCGCAGGGTGGGAGACCCAGTACTTC. It encodes CASSLVAGWETQYF.

V and J are TRBV5-4 and TRBJ2-7; 9 bases match TRBD1. V lost 0 bases, J lost 1 base, and 8 bases stayed unmatched. Germline V gene sequence: CDR1 SGHNT, CDR2 YYREEE (reference sequence). The CDR3 has 17 residues. The CDR3 bases are TGTGCCAGCAGCTTGGACCCGAGGACAGGGGCTTCCTACGAGCAGTACTTC. It codes for CASSLDPRTGASYEQYF.